This T cell receptor beta chain was identified in a study of blood T cell repertoires in COVID-19. As for the study in general: The United States, Italy and Spain provided the acute and convalescent COVID-19 samples. Sources were T cells, B-cell-depleted T cells, or PBMCs; the material itself was cDNA or gDNA.

In the source study's methods: Reference gene primer amplification in the assay estimated nucleated cell counts. The method was immunoSEQ multiplex PCR; TCRdb's version includes in-frame clones alone and lacks a portion of them. V and J calls and clone size are copied from that table; D and trimming were computed from the DNA. The data contain about 80,000 clones, around 84% of them singletons. There are 16 residues in the CDR3. The germline V gene has CDR1 MDHEN and CDR2 SYDVKM. V was pared by 3 bases and J by 4 bases, with 9 bases of the junction left unmatched. The sequence was obtained from a woman aged 70-85 years with acute or convalescent COVID-19. Sequenced material: peripheral blood. The chain is built from TRBV28 and TRBJ2-3, with 8 bases fitting TRBD2. In nucleotides, the CDR3 is TGTGCCAGCAGTTTTAGGAGCGGGAGATCCTCAGATACGCAGTATTTT. Translated: CASSFRSGRSSDTQYF.